This record concerns one T cell receptor beta chain sequence. This sample is drawn from a study of shared clonotypes between healthy human individuals. Terminally differentiated effector memory CD45RA+ cells were excluded from the naive CD8 cells, which were CD45RO-negative and positively selected for CCR7. Germline V gene lookup returns CDR1 MGHRA and CDR2 YSYEKL. V lost 0 bases and J lost 1, with 16 bases in between. There are 17 residues in the CDR3. The assay was immunoSEQ multiplex PCR, and TCRdb's table has in-frame clones only and misses some. This sample has around 640,000 clones, with about 96% found just once.

The gene calls are TRBV4-1 and TRBJ2-7; no definite D call. The clonotype originates from a woman younger than 45 in good health. Sequencing was carried out using naive CD8+ T cells sorted from blood. CDR3 coding DNA: TGCGCCAGCAGCCAAGATAGGGCAGGCCCTATATCCTACGAGCAGTACTTC. Its protein product is CASSQDRAGPISYEQYF.